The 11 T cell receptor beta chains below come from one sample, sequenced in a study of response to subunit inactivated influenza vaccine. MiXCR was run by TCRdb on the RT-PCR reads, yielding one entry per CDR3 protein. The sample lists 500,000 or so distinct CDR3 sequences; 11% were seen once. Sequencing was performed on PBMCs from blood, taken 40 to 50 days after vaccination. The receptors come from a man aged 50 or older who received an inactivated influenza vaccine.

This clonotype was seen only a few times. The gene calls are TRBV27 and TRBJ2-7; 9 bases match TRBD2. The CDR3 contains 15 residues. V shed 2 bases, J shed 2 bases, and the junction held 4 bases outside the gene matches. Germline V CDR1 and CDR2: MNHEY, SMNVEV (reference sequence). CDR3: CASSLSGGRAYEQYF. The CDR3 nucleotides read TGTGCCAGCAGTTTAAGCGGGGGGCGAGCCTACGAGCAGTACTTC.

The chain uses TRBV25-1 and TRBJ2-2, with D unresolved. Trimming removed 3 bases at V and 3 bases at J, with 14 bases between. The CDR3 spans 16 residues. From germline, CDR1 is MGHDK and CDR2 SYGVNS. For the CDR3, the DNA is TGTGCCAGCAGTGAGTGGGAAGGAAGTCACACCGGGGAGCTGTTTTTT. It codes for CASSEWEGSHTGELFF.

DNA for the CDR3: TGTGCCAGCAGTCCTCAACGGGTTCCCACGGAGACCCAGTACTTC. Its protein product is CASSPQRVPTETQYF. The V call is TRBV12-3 or TRBV12-4, the J call TRBJ2-5; D remains ambiguous. V was clipped by 5 bases and J by 5 bases, with 18 bases between them. CDR3 length equals 15 residues.

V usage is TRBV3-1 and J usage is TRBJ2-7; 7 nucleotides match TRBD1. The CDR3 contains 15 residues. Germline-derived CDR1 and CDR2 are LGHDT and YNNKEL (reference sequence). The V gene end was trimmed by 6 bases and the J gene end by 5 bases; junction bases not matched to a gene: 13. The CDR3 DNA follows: TGTGCCAGCAGTCTCTCCTACAGGGGCCGGGACGAGCAGTACTTC. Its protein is CASSLSYRGRDEQYF.

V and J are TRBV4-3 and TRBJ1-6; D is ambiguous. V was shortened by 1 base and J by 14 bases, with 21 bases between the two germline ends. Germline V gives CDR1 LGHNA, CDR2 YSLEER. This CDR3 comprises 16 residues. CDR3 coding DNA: TGCGCCAGCAGCCAAGTACCATCCGTCCTGAGAAGGACCCTCCACTTT. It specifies CASSQVPSVLRRTLHF.

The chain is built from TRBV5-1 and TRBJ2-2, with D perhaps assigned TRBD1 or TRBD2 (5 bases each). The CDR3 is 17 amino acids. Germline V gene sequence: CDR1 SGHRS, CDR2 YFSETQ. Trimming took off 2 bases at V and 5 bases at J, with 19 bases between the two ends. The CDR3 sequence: CASSFGETGTSTGELFF. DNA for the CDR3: TGCGCCAGCAGCTTTGGAGAGACCGGGACCTCTACCGGGGAGCTGTTTTTT.

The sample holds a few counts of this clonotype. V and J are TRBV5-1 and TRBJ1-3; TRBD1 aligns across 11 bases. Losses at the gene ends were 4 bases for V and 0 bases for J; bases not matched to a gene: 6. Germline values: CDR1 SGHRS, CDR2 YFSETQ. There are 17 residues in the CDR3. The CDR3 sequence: CASSPGTGGSSGNTIYF. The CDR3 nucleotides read TGCGCCAGCAGCCCCGGGACAGGGGGTAGCTCTGGAAACACCATATATTTT.

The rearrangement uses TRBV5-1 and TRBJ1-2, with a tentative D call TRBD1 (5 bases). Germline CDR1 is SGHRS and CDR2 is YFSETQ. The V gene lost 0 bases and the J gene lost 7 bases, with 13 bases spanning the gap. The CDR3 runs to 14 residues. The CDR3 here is CASSLEQARRGYTF. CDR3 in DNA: TGCGCCAGCAGCTTGGAACAGGCAAGACGTGGCTACACCTTC.

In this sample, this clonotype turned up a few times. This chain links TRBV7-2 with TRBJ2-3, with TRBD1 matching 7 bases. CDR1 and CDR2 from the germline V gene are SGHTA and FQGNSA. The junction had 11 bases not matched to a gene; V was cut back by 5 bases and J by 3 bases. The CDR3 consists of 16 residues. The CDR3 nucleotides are TGTGCCAGCAGCCCCCAGGGGACAGCGACAACAGATACGCAGTATTTT. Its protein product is CASSPQGTATTDTQYF.

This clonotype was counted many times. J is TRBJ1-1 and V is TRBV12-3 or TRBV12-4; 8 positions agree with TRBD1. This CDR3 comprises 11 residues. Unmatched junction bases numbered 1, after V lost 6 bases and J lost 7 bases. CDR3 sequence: CASRGQVEAFF. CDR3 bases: TGTGCCAGCAGGGGACAGGTTGAAGCTTTCTTT.

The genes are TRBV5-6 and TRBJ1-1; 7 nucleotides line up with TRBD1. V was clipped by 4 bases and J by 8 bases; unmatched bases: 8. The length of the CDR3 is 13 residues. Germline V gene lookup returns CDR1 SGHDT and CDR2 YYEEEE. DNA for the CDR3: TGTGCCAGCAGCCCGACAGGGTTCGGGGAAGCTTTCTTT. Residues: CASSPTGFGEAFF.